These 26 T cell receptor beta chains were sequenced from one sample in a study of T cell responses to AZD1222 COVID-19 vaccine. Generated by immunoSEQ multiplex PCR, the TCRdb table keeps only in-frame clones and is missing some. Among about 130,000 clones listed, roughly 93% were seen once. Sequenced here: peripheral blood, sampled on day 0 of AZD1222 vaccination. Receptor source: an adult in good health.

This clone was seen once. The rearrangement links TRBV5-6 to TRBJ2-7; D possibly corresponds to TRBD1 (5 bases). Per the germline V gene, CDR1 is SGHDT and CDR2 is YYEEEE. V lost 0 bases, J lost 2 bases, and 12 bases lay in between. This CDR3 is built from 15 residues. The CDR3 region is CASSLALTVAYEQYF. The CDR3 DNA reads TGTGCCAGCAGCTTGGCTTTGACAGTCGCCTACGAGCAGTACTTC.

The chain combines TRBV16 with TRBJ2-3, with no clear D. Trimming removed 2 bases from V and 6 bases from J, with 9 bases in between. The CDR3 covers 13 residues. Germline CDR1 KGHSY, CDR2 FQNENV. In nucleotides, the CDR3 is TGTGCCAGCAGCCAAGGATCCGGGGATACGCAGTATTTT. Amino acids: CASSQGSGDTQYF.

The CDR3 loop reads CAIMREGANVLTF. CDR3 nucleotide sequence: TGTGCCATCATGAGGGAAGGGGCCAACGTCCTGACTTTC. The chain joins TRBV10-3 to TRBJ2-6; D might be TRBD2 (5 bases). V was cut by 7 bases and J by 4 bases, with 8 bases left in between. The CDR3 loop spans 13 amino acids. Germline lookup yields CDR1 ENHRY and CDR2 SYGVKD.

The gene calls are TRBV5-1 and TRBJ1-2; 8 nucleotides agree with TRBD1. The CDR3 loop spans 15 amino acids. Germline CDR1 and CDR2: SGHRS and YFSETQ. J gave up 4 bases and V 4 bases, and 9 bases lay outside the gene matches. CDR3 sequence: CASSQGQELSYGYTF. CDR3 DNA: TGCGCCAGCAGCCAGGGACAGGAGCTCTCCTATGGCTACACCTTC.

This clone occurred once. This CDR3 is CASSQESHGLISYNEQFF. The CDR3 bases are TGCGCCAGCAGCCAAGAATCCCACGGTCTTATCTCCTACAATGAGCAGTTCTTC. The chain combines TRBV4-1 with TRBJ2-1, with D unresolved. The CDR3 covers 18 residues. Trimming removed 0 bases from V and 0 bases from J, with 15 bases in between. From germline, CDR1 is MGHRA and CDR2 YSYEKL.

The rearrangement joins TRBV10-3 to TRBJ1-6; a weak D match, TRBD1 (5 bases). V shed 4 bases and J shed 9 bases, with 13 bases lying between them. CDR3 size: 14 residues. Germline assignment: CDR1 ENHRY and CDR2 SYGVKD. CDR3 loop: CAISGGRAGSPLHF. The CDR3 DNA sequence: TGTGCCATCAGTGGGGGCCGGGCGGGTTCACCCCTCCACTTT.

The rearrangement links TRBV11-2 to TRBJ2-5; D is uncertain. CDR1 SGHAT and CDR2 FQNNGV come from the germline V gene. The CDR3 spans 13 residues. V was pared by 1 base and J by 1 base, with 4 bases between. The CDR3 loop reads CASSLGIQETQYF. The CDR3 DNA is TGTGCCAGCAGCTTAGGGATCCAAGAGACCCAGTACTTC.

This chain links TRBV19 with TRBJ2-5; D is possibly TRBD2 (6 bases). From germline, CDR1 is LNHDA and CDR2 SQIVND (reference sequence). Trimming removed 5 bases from V and 2 bases from J, with 9 bases in between. This CDR3 has 13 residues. The CDR3: CASSLGRQETQYF. DNA of the CDR3: TGTGCCAGTAGTCTCGGGAGACAAGAGACCCAGTACTTC.

V gene TRBV7-8 combines with J gene TRBJ2-3, with TRBD2 matching 9 bases. V lost 0 bases to trimming and J lost 6 bases; unmatched junction nucleotides: 7. The CDR3 loop spans 16 amino acids. Germline V gives CDR1 SGHVS, CDR2 FQNEAQ. CDR3 amino acids: CASSLAHAGGPDTQYF. The CDR3 DNA reads TGTGCCAGCAGCTTAGCGCATGCGGGAGGGCCCGATACGCAGTATTTT.

This clone was found once. The V and J genes are TRBV10-2 and TRBJ2-5, with TRBD1 matching 8 bases. The CDR3 runs to 16 residues. Germline V CDR1 and CDR2: WSHSY, SAAADI. Trimming at V came to 7 bases and at J to 0 bases, leaving 10 bases not matched to a gene. CDR3 protein: CASKQKPTGDQETQYF. As DNA, the CDR3 is TGCGCCAGCAAACAGAAGCCGACAGGGGACCAAGAGACCCAGTACTTC.

This chain links TRBV2 with TRBJ1-2; 11 bases agree with TRBD1. Germline V lookup: CDR1 SNHLY, CDR2 FYNNEI. The junction had 7 bases not matched to a gene; V was cut back by 6 bases and J by 4 bases. The CDR3 is 15 residues long. DNA for the CDR3: TGTGCCAGCAGGACCGGGACAGGGGGTTCCTATGGCTACACCTTC. This translates into CASRTGTGGSYGYTF.

The gene calls are TRBV11-3 and TRBJ2-7; 9 positions agree with TRBD1. This CDR3 is built from 13 residues. Germline V gene lookup returns CDR1 SGHNT and CDR2 YENEEA. The J segment lost 5 bases and the V segment lost 5 bases, leaving 4 bases of the junction unmatched. CDR3: CASSRGQGHEQYF. CDR3 nucleotides: TGTGCCAGCAGCAGGGGACAGGGTCACGAGCAGTACTTC.

The rearrangement joins TRBV27 to TRBJ1-1; tentatively, D is TRBD1 (6 bases). Germline-derived CDR1 and CDR2 are MNHEY and SMNVEV (reference sequence). The CDR3 runs to 16 residues. V was trimmed by 4 bases and J by 4 bases, leaving 19 bases between them. The CDR3 loop is CASSSQGGGPGTEAFF. Written as DNA, the CDR3 is TGTGCCAGCAGTTCCCAGGGTGGGGGCCCGGGCACTGAAGCTTTCTTT.

The chain is built from TRBV27 and TRBJ1-1; tentative D call: TRBD1 (6 bases). Per the germline V gene, CDR1 is MNHEY and CDR2 is SMNVEV (reference sequence). This CDR3 has 14 amino acids. V lost 4 bases and J lost 3, with 12 bases in between. For the CDR3, the DNA is TGTGCCAGCAGTTCGCGAGGGGGGGACACTGAAGCTTTCTTT. This encodes CASSSRGGDTEAFF.

V is TRBV7-2 and J is TRBJ1-1, with a possible D match to TRBD1 (6 bases). V lost 1 base, J lost 0 bases, and 12 bases lay in between. Germline CDR1 SGHTA, CDR2 FQGNSA. The CDR3 covers 16 residues. This CDR3 is CASSLDEEGVNTEAFF. The CDR3 DNA follows: TGTGCCAGCAGCTTAGACGAGGAGGGGGTGAACACTGAAGCTTTCTTT.

The chain has TRBV5-8 and TRBJ1-4, with D hard to call. Trimming cost V 1 base and J 0 bases, with 10 bases left between them. Looked up from germline, CDR1 is SGHTS and CDR2 is YDEGEE. The CDR3 sequence is 16 residues long. The DNA of the CDR3 is TGTGCCAGCAGCTTGAATTGGGGATCAACTAATGAAAAACTGTTTTTT. As protein: CASSLNWGSTNEKLFF.

The CDR3 DNA reads TGTGCCAGTAGTGTCCAGCCCTCGGGGCATGGCTACACCTTC. It yields the protein CASSVQPSGHGYTF. The chain recombines TRBV19 with TRBJ1-2; TRBD1 might be the D (5 bases). The CDR3 has 14 residues. Germline CDR1 and CDR2: LNHDA and SQIVND (reference sequence). V was shortened by 5 bases and J by 6 bases, with 16 bases between the two germline ends.

The chain has TRBV5-1 and TRBJ2-7, with 10 bases fitting TRBD1. J lost 4 bases, V lost 4 bases, and 5 bases had no gene match. Germline values: CDR1 SGHRS, CDR2 YFSETQ. This CDR3 is built from 14 residues. The CDR3 DNA is TGCGCCAGCAGCCCTGGGACAGGGGTTTACGAGCAGTACTTC. Its translation is CASSPGTGVYEQYF. The full variable domain, in which reference TRBV5-1 and TRBJ2-7 provide the parts outside the CDR3, is KAGVTQTPRYLIKTRGQQVTLSCSPISGHRSVSWYQQTPGQGLQFLFEYFSETQRNKGNFPGRFSGRQFSNSRSEMNVSTLELGDSALYLCASSPGTGVYEQYFGPGTRLTVT.

CDR3 sequence reads: CATRDRDFNQPQHF. CDR3 coding DNA: TGTGCCACAAGGGACAGGGACTTCAATCAGCCCCAGCATTTT. This chain uses TRBV10-3 with TRBJ1-5, with 9 bases that match TRBD1. V lost 10 bases and J lost 3; bases outside the gene matches: 7. The CDR3 consists of 14 residues. Germline CDR1 reads ENHRY; CDR2 reads SYGVKD.

The V gene is TRBV25-1, the J gene TRBJ2-7; D remains unclear. Trimming removed 7 bases from V and 4 bases from J, with 8 bases in between. Per the germline V gene, CDR1 is MGHDK and CDR2 is SYGVNS. The CDR3 sequence is 11 residues long. The CDR3 region has the DNA TGTGCCAGCACTGGGAAGTACGAGCAGTACTTC. Amino acid sequence: CASTGKYEQYF.

The V gene is TRBV5-1, the J gene TRBJ1-1, with unresolved D. The V end was cut by 2 bases, the J end by 2 bases, with 16 bases between. There are 16 residues in the CDR3. CDR1 and CDR2 (germline): SGHRS, YFSETQ. Here the CDR3 DNA reads TGCGCCAGCAGCTTAACGCCCTACCCGGCAAACACTGAAGCTTTCTTT. This codes for CASSLTPYPANTEAFF.

The chain employs TRBV5-1 and TRBJ2-5; the match to TRBD2 covers 9 bases. This CDR3 contains 17 residues. From germline, CDR1 is SGHRS and CDR2 YFSETQ. The junction had 7 bases not matched to a gene; V was cut back by 0 bases and J by 1 base. The DNA of the CDR3 is TGCGCCAGCAGCTTGGCCCGTGGACTAGCGCGCCAAGAGACCCAGTACTTC. It specifies CASSLARGLARQETQYF.

This clone was seen only once. The V gene is TRBV6-6, the J gene TRBJ1-6; possible D gene TRBD1, 5 bases. Germline V gene data show CDR1 as MNHNY and CDR2 as SVGAGI (reference sequence). The V end lost 5 bases, the J end lost 7 bases, and 21 bases lay between the germline ends. The CDR3 is 17 amino acids. CDR3 region: CASSPTTGPPRNSPLHF. Here the CDR3 DNA reads TGTGCCAGCAGTCCAACCACGGGACCGCCTAGGAATTCACCCCTCCACTTT.

The chain employs TRBV7-2 and TRBJ2-1; D may be TRBD2 (6 bases). Germline V gene sequence: CDR1 SGHTA, CDR2 FQGNSA. Trimming stripped 5 bases from V and 1 base from J, with 18 bases between. CDR3 size: 17 residues. The CDR3 DNA reads as TGTGCCAGCAGCCCCCGGGACTCGCGGGATTCCTACAATGAGCAGTTCTTC. Its translation: CASSPRDSRDSYNEQFF.

This clone is a singleton in its sample. The J gene is TRBJ2-7, the V gene TRBV2, with a weak D call TRBD1 (6 bases). V was shortened by 7 bases and J by 5 bases, with 15 bases between the two germline ends. The CDR3 spans 13 residues. Germline loops: CDR1 SNHLY, CDR2 FYNNEI. CDR3 sequence (DNA): TGTGCCAGCATGGCGACAGGCTTCCACGAGCAGTACTTC. Its translation is CASMATGFHEQYF.

The chain carries TRBV9 and TRBJ2-2; D remains ambiguous. The CDR3 spans 14 residues. The ends were cut back, 0 bases at V and 2 bases at J, with 5 bases in the middle. CDR1 and CDR2 (germline): SGDLS, YYNGEE. In nucleotides, the CDR3 is TGTGCCAGCAGCGTAGTGCCCAACACCGGGGAGCTGTTTTTT. Its translation: CASSVVPNTGELFF.